This T cell receptor beta chain was profiled in a study of blood T cells in healthy people across ages. Then a second PCR, running roughly 7 to 12 cycles, was carried out with a sample-barcoded 5' primer and a J-beta primer mix. MiXCR, run by TCRdb on the 5' RACE reads, gives a single entry per CDR3 protein. The table shows about 560,000 distinct CDR3 sequences, with about 27% occurring only once. This CDR3 comprises 15 residues. The ends lost 2 bases at V and 7 bases at J; junction bases unmatched: 7. Germline V gene lookup returns CDR1 MNHEY and CDR2 SVGAGI. The same sample was also used in a study of T cells of mothers and their children. This second study says: Researchers put all of the extracted RNA into cDNA synthesis, using about 1.4 ug per 15 ul.

This chain links TRBV6-5 with TRBJ2-7; 11 nucleotides match TRBD1. Sequencing was carried out using blood. This TCR derives from a boy aged 2 to 9 in good health. The CDR3 loop reads CASSYPGTGGGEQYF. The CDR3 DNA reads as TGTGCCAGCAGTTACCCCGGGACAGGGGGTGGAGAGCAGTACTTC.